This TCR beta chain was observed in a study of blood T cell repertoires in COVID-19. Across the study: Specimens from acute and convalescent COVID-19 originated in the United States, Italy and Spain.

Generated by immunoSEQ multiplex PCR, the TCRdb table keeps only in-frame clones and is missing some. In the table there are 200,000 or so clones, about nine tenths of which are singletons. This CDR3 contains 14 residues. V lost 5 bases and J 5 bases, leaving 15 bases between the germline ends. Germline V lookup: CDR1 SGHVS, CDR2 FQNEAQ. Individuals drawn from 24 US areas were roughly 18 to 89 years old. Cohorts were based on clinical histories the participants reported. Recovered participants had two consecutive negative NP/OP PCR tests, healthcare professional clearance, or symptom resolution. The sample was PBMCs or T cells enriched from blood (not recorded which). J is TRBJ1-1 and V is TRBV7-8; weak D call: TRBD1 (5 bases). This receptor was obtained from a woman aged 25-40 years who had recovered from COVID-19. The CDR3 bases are TGTGCCAGCAGCCCCCAGGAAGCAGGGACTGAAGCTTTCTTT. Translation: CASSPQEAGTEAFF.